This T cell receptor (beta chain) was retrieved from a study of blood T cell repertoires in COVID-19 (dated by TCRdb to the early 2020s). Notes on the research overall: The collaborator samples originated in the United States, Italy and Spain and spanned the acute and convalescent phases of COVID-19. The repertoires were released in a freely available public database intended as a resource for research on the immune response to SARS-CoV-2. Where HLA class I and class II types were available, the types were taken from metadata supplied by the sample provider, not from assay-based typing. A de-identified subject ID, COVID-19 status, age in years and sex were almost always included in the sample metadata. The samples were drawn from the first 160 participants of the ongoing ImmuneRACE study and from about 1,200 subjects provided by 6 global collaborators. Deeply sampled blood TCRbeta repertoires from subjects exposed to, actively infected with, or recovered from COVID-19 were included in the dataset. The prospective study material was composed of cDNA or gDNA derived from T cells, B-cell-depleted T cells, or PBMCs.

Overall results and qualifications from the work: How much clinical and demographic metadata was included differed by source and by participant, and the metadata was provided uncurated.

Details on this clone: Its target antigen remains unknown. Per-base quality was not reported, and no clone a single base away is much larger than it.

Sequences SGHTS (CDR1) and YDEGEE (CDR2) are obtained from the germline V gene. The CDR3 sequence holds 15 residues, the cysteine and phenylalanine included. Kept here is only the CDR3 DNA, which spans 45 bases and is read in frame from base 1. V has 0 bases trimmed and J has 2 bases trimmed; junction bases matching no gene number 3. The immunoSEQ Assay, a bias-controlled multiplex PCR, was used to amplify TCRbeta CDR3 regions from genomic DNA. The authors' analysis ran thus. The number of nucleated cells in each sample was estimated from the amplification of reference gene primers within the assay. Sequence reads were collapsed and filtered to measure the absolute abundance of every unique TCRbeta CDR3 rearrangement. For each sample, productive Simpson clonality was calculated as the square root of Simpson's diversity index across productive rearrangements. Not all clones reach the TCRdb copy of this immuneACCESS table, which keeps in-frame sequences only. Checked studies attribute under half of the gap to unresolved V genes and leave the rest unexplained. V and J calls plus clone size are reproduced from that table; the DNA served to infer D and trimming. This sample gives around 130,000 clones in total; around 86% of them show up just once. The ten biggest clones cover roughly 18% of the sample.

A second Seattle source provided samples from volunteer blood donors who had recovered from COVID-19. The collaborating institutions used their own protocols to collect whole blood in K2EDTA tubes. For TCRbeta analysis, collaborators shipped samples as frozen whole blood, isolated PBMCs, or DNA extracted from either of those sample types. This receptor chain uses TRBV5-8 and TRBJ1-1, with 8 bases aligning to TRBD1. The sample consisted of peripheral blood. This TCR derives from a woman aged 45-59 years who had recovered from COVID-19. The nucleotides read TGTGCCAGCAGCTTGGGGACAGGGATTAACACTGAAGCTTTCTTT. This translates into CASSLGTGINTEAFF.